This T cell receptor (beta chain) was sequenced for a study of T cells in Graves' hyperthyroidism and ophthalmopathy. The trim removed 3 bases at V and 6 bases at J, leaving 6 bases unmatched. CDR1 and CDR2 from the germline V gene are DFQATT and SNEGSKA (reference sequence). The CDR3 runs to 14 residues. Overall study findings and caveats: Blood samples included most of the expanded thyroid clonotypes exceeding 0.001.

It was RNA transcripts that yielded the amplified TCR beta CDR3 regions. In the first-round RT-PCR of the TCR CDR3, the HTBI primer set was used. TCRdb analysed the multiplex PCR reads with MiXCR anew, one entry per CDR3 protein. The repertoire holds around 540,000 distinct CDR3 sequences, more than 15% seen once, with around 32% in the top ten. This clonotype was counted many times. What it binds is unknown. This TCR was sampled from a woman under 40 with Graves' ophthalmopathy. The sequenced material came from blood. J is TRBJ2-7 and V is TRBV20-1, with 12 nucleotides matching TRBD2. CDR3 sequence (DNA): TGCAGTGCTAGGTCGACTAGCGGGAGAGGCGAGCAGTACTTC. Protein: CSARSTSGRGEQYF.